The TCR beta chain described here comes from a study of blood T cell repertoires in COVID-19 (dated by TCRdb to the early 2020s). Concerning the study at large: Samples covering the acute and convalescent phases of COVID-19 were provided by collaborators in the United States, Italy and Spain. The material from the prospective study consisted of cDNA or gDNA derived from T cells, B-cell-depleted T cells, or PBMCs. Deeply sampled blood TCRbeta repertoires from subjects exposed to, actively infected with, or recovered from COVID-19 were included in the dataset. The repertoires were released in a freely available public database meant as a resource for research on the immune response to SARS-CoV-2. Samples came from the ongoing ImmuneRACE study (first 160 participants) plus 1,254 subjects from 6 global collaborators. The sample metadata nearly always contained a de-identified subject ID, COVID-19 status, age in years and sex. Where HLA class I and class II types were available, the types were taken from metadata supplied by the sample provider, not from assay-based typing.

General conclusions and limits of the study: The amount of clinical and demographic metadata varied by source and participant and was provided uncurated.

Worth noting for this clone: Which antigen it targets is not known. No quality values exist for individual bases; no much larger clone is one base distant.

TCRbeta CDR3 regions were amplified from genomic DNA by means of the immunoSEQ Assay, a bias-controlled multiplex PCR. As for the original processing: The number of nucleated cells in each sample was estimated from the amplification of reference gene primers within the assay. To quantify the absolute abundance of each unique TCRbeta CDR3 rearrangement, sequence reads were collapsed and filtered. For each sample, productive Simpson clonality was calculated as the square root of Simpson's diversity index over productive rearrangements. TCRdb took over this immuneACCESS table, retaining in-frame rearrangements with V and J assigned. Such tables are incomplete; in checked studies, under half of the missing clones stem from an unresolved V gene, and the remainder is unexplained. That table gives V, J and clone size, and the DNA gave D and trimming. The sample data list some 14,000 clones, and around four fifths of these were observed just once. Clones ranked in the top ten supply roughly 23% of the sample.

The CDR3 has 17 amino acids, counting the end cysteine and phenylalanine. Just the 51-base CDR3 DNA is kept, in frame starting at base 1. The germline V gene provides CDR1 SGDLS and CDR2 YYNGEE. Ends trimmed: V by 3 bases, J by 2 bases; bases unmatched to a gene: 6. Whole blood was collected in K2EDTA tubes by collaborating institutions according to the institutions' own protocols. Collaborator samples were shipped for TCRbeta analysis as frozen whole blood, isolated PBMCs, or DNA extracted from either sample type. Rearrangement joined TRBV9 to TRBJ2-2; 11 central nucleotides agree with TRBD2. The TCR sequence derives from a man at least 80 years old with active or convalescent COVID-19. The sequenced sample consisted of peripheral blood. The nucleotides read TGTGCCAGCAGCGATACCGGGACTAGCGGCAACACCGGGGAGCTGTTTTTT. Its protein is CASSDTGTSGNTGELFF.